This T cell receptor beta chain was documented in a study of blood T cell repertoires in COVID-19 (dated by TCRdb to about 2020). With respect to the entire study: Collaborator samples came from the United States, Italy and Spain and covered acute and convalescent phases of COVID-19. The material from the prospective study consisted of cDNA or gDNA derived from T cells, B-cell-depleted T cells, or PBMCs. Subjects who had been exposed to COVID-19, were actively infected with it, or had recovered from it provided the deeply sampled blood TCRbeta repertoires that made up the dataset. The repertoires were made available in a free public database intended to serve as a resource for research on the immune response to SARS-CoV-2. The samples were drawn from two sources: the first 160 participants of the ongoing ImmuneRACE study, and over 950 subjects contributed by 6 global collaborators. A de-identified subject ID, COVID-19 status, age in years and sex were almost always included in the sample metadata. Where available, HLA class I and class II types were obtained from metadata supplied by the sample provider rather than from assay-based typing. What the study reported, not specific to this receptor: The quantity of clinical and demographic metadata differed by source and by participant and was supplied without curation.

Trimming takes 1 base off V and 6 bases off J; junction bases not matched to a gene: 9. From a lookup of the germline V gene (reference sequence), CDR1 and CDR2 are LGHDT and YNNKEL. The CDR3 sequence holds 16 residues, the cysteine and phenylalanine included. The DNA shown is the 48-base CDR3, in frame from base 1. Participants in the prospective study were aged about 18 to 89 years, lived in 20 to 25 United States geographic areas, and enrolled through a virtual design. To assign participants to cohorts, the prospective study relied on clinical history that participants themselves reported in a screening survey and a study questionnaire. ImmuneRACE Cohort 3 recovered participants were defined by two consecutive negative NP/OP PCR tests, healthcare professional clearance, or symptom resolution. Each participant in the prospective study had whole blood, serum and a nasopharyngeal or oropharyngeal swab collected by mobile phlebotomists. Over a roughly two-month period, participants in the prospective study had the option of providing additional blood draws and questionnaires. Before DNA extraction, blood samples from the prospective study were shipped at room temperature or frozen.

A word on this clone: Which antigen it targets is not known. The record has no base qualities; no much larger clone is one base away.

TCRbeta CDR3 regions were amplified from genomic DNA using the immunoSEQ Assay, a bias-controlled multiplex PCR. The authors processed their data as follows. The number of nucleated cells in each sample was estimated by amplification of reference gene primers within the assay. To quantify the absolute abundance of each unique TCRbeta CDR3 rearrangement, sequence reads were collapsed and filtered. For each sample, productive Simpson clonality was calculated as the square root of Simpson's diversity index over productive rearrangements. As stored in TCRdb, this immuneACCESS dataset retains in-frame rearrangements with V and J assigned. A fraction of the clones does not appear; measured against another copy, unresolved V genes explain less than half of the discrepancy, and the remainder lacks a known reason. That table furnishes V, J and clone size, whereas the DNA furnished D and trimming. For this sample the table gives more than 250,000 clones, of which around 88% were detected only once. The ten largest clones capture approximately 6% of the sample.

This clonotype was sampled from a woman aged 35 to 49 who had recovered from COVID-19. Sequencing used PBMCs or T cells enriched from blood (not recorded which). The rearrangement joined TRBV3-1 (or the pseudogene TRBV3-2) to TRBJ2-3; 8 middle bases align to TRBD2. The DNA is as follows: TGTGCCAGCAGCCAAGGGGAGACATCGGGGGGGGATACGCAGTATTTT. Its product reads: CASSQGETSGGDTQYF.